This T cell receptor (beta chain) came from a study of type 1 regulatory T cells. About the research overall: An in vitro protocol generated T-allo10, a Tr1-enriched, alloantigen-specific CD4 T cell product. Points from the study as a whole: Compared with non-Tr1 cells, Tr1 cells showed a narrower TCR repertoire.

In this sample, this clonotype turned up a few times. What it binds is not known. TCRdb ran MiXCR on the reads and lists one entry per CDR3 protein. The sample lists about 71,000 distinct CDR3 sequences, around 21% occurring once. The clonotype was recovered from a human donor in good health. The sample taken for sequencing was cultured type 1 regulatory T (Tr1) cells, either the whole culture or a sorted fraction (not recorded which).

The CDR3 nucleotides are TGCAGCGTTCGGGGGATGTCGACGGGAGCATCTTACGAGCAGTACTTC. Its translation is CSVRGMSTGASYEQYF. This sequence joins TRBV29-1 and TRBJ2-7; D might be TRBD2 (6 bases). Trimming cost V 5 bases and J 4 bases, with 24 bases left between them. Germline V gives CDR1 SQVTM, CDR2 ANQGSEA. This CDR3 spans 16 amino acids.